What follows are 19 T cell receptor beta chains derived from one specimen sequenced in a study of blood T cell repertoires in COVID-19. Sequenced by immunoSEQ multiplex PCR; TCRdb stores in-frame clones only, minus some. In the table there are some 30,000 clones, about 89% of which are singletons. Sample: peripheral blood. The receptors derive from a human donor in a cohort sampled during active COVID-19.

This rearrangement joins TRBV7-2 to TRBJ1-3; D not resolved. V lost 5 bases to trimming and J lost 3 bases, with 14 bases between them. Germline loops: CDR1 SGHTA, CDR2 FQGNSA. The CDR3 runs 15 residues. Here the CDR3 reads CASSTLGSRGNTIYF. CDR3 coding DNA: TGTGCCAGCAGCACGCTAGGGAGTCGTGGAAACACCATATATTTT. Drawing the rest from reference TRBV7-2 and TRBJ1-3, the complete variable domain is GAGVSQSPSNKVTEKGKDVELRCDPISGHTALYWYRQSLGQGLEFLIYFQGNSAPDKSGLPSDRFSAERTGGSVSTLTIQRTQQEDSAVYLCASSTLGSRGNTIYFGEGSWLTVV.

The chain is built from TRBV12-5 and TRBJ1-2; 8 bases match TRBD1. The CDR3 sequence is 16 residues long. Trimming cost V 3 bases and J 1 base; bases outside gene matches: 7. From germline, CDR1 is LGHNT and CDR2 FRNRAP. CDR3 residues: CASGFGQGVGNYGYTF. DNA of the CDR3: TGTGCTAGTGGTTTCGGACAGGGAGTAGGTAACTATGGCTACACCTTC.

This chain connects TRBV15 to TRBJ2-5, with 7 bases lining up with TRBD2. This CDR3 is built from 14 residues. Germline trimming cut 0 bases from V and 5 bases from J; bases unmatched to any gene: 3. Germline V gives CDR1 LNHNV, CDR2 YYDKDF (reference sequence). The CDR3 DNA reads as TGTGCCACCAGCAGAGATCACGGGGGGGAGACCCAGTACTTC. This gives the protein CATSRDHGGETQYF. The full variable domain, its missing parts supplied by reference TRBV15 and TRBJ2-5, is DAMVIQNPRYQVTQFGKPVTLSCSQTLNHNVMYWYQQKSSQAPKLLFHYYDKDFNNEADTPDNFQSRRPNTSFCFLDIRSPGLGDTAMYLCATSRDHGGETQYFGPGTRLLVL.

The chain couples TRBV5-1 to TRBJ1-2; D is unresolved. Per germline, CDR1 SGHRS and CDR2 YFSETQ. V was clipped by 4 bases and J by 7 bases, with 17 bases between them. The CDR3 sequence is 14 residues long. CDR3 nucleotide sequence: TGCGCCAGCAGCCCCTCCAGTGCGGGCGCTGGCTACACCTTC. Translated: CASSPSSAGAGYTF.

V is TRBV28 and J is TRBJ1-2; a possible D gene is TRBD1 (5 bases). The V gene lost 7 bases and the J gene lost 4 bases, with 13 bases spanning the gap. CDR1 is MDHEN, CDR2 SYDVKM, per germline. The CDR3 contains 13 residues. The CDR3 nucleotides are TGTGCCAGCACTTACCAGGGTAGCTATGGCTACACCTTC. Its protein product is CASTYQGSYGYTF.

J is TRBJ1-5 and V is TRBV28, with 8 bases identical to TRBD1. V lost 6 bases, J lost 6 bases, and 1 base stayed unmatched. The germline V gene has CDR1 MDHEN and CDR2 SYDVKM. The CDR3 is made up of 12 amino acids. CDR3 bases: TGTGCCAGCAGCACAGGGGGTCAGCCCCAGCATTTT. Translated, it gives CASSTGGQPQHF.

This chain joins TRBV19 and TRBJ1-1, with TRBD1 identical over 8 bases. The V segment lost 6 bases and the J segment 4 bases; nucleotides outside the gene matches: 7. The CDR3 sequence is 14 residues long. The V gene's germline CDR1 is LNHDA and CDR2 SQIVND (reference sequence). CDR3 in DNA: TGTGCCAGTAGGGACGGGACAGGCAGCACTGAAGCTTTCTTT. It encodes CASRDGTGSTEAFF.

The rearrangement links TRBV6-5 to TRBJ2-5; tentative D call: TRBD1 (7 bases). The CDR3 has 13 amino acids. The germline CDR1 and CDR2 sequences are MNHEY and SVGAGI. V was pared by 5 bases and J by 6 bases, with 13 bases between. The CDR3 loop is CASSLTGRQTQYF. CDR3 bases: TGTGCCAGCAGTCTGACAGGGAGGCAGACCCAGTACTTC.

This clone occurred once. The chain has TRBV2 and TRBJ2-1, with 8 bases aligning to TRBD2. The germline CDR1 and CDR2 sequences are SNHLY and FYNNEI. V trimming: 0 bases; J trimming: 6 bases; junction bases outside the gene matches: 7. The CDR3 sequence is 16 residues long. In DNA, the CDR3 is TGTGCCAGCAGTGAAGCGCGGCGGGGGGTCCGCAATGAGCAGTTCTTC. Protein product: CASSEARRGVRNEQFF.

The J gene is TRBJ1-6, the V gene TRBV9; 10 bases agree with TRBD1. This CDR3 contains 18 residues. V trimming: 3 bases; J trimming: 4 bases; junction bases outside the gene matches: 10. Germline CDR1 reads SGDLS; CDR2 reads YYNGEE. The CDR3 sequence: CASSATSDRGKYNSPLHF. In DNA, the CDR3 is TGTGCCAGCAGCGCCACCTCGGACAGGGGGAAATATAATTCACCCCTCCACTTT.

The CDR3 DNA reads as TGCGCCAGCAGCTTGTCGGGGAGGGACAGGGGGACCTATGGCTACACCTTC. This gives the protein CASSLSGRDRGTYGYTF. V is TRBV5-1 and J is TRBJ1-2; 11 bases are shared with TRBD1. Germline CDR1 SGHRS, CDR2 YFSETQ. With V trimmed by 1 base and J by 4 bases, 9 bases remained unmatched. There are 17 residues in the CDR3. The full variable domain, rest sourced from reference TRBV5-1 and TRBJ1-2, is KAGVTQTPRYLIKTRGQQVTLSCSPISGHRSVSWYQQTPGQGLQFLFEYFSETQRNKGNFPGRFSGRQFSNSRSEMNVSTLELGDSALYLCASSLSGRDRGTYGYTFGSGTRLTVV.

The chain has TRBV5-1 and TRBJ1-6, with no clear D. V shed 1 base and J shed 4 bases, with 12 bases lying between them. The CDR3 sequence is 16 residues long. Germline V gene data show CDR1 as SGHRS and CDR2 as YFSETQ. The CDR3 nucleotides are TGCGCCAGCAGCTTGAGTTTCAACAGATATAATTCACCCCTCCACTTT. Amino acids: CASSLSFNRYNSPLHF.

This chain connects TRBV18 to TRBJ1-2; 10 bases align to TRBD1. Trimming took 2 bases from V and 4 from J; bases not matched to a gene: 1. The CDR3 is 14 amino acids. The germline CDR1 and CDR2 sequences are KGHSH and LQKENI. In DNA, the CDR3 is TGTGCCAGCTCACCAGGGACAGGGGCCTATGGCTACACCTTC. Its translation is CASSPGTGAYGYTF. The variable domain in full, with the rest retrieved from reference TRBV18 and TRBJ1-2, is NAGVMQNPRHLVRRRGQEARLRCSPMKGHSHVYWYRQLPEEGLKFMVYLQKENIIDESGMPKERFSAEFPKEGPSILRIQQVVRGDSAAYFCASSPGTGAYGYTFGSGTRLTVV.

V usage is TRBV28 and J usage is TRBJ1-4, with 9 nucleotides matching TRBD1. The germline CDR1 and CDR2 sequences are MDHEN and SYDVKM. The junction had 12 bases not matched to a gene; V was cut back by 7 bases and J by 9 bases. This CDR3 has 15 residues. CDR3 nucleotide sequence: TGTGCCAGCACCTCTACCGGGACAGGGATGAAAAAACTGTTTTTT. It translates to CASTSTGTGMKKLFF.

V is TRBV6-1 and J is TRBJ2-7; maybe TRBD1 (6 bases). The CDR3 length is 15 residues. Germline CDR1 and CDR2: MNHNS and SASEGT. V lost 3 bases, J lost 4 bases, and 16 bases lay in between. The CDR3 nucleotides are TGTGCCAGCAGTGACACGGACAGAGCTGGGTACGAGCAGTACTTC. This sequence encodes CASSDTDRAGYEQYF.

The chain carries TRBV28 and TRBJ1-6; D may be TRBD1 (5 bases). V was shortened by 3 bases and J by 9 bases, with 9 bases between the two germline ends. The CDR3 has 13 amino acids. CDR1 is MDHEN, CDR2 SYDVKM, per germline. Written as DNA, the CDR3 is TGTGCCAGCAGTTTGCAGACAGTTTCACCCCTCCACTTT. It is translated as CASSLQTVSPLHF.

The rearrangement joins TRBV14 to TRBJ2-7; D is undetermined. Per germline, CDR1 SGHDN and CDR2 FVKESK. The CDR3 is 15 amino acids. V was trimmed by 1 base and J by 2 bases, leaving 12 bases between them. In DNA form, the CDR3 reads TGTGCCAGCAGCCAAGTCTGGCCTGGTGCCTACGAGCAGTACTTC. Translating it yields CASSQVWPGAYEQYF.

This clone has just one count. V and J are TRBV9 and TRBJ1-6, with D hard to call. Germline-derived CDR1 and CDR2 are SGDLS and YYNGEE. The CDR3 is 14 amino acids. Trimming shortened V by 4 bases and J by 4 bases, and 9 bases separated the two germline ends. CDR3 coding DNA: TGTGCCAGCAGCCTGGGAGGATATAATTCACCCCTCCACTTT. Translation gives CASSLGGYNSPLHF.

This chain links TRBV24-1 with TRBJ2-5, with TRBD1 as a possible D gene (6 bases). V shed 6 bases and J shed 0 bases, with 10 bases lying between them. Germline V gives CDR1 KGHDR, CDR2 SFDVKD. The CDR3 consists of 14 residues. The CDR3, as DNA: TGTGCCACCAGTCAGGGGCACCACCAAGAGACCCAGTACTTC. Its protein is CATSQGHHQETQYF.